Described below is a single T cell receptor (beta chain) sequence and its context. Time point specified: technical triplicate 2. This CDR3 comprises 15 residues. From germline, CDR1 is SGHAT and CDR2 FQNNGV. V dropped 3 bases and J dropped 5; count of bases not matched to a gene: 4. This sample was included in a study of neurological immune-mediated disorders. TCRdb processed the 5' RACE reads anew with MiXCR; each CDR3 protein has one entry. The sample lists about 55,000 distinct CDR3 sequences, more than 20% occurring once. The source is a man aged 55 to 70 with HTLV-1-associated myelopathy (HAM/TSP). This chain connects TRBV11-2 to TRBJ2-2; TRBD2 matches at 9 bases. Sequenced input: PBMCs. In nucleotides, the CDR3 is TGTGCCAGCAGCTTCGGCCTAGCGGGGACCGGGGAGCTGTTTTTT. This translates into CASSFGLAGTGELFF.